The 6 T cell receptor beta chains listed next were all sequenced from one sample in a study of shared T cell receptors in the human thymus. Only in-frame clones appear in the TCRdb table, and some are missing; sequencing was by immunoSEQ multiplex PCR. The repertoire holds roughly 500,000 clones, with about 80% as singletons. Separately, the same data were catalogued under a study of human thymus T cells.

Sequencing was performed on thymocytes. The receptors derive from a boy younger than two with a congenital heart defect.

This clone was recorded once. This chain links TRBV15 with TRBJ2-1, with TRBD2 matching over 9 bases. The CDR3 runs 17 residues. V lost 1 base and J lost 6; bases outside the gene matches: 10. Germline lookup yields CDR1 LNHNV and CDR2 YYDKDF (reference sequence). This CDR3 reads CATSRVWGLAQPNEQFF. CDR3 bases: TGTGCCACCAGCAGAGTGTGGGGACTAGCCCAGCCCAATGAGCAGTTCTTC.

This chain connects TRBV14 to TRBJ2-7, with D uncertain. Germline CDR1 reads SGHDN; CDR2 reads FVKESK. The CDR3 covers 14 residues. V was shortened by 0 bases and J by 0 bases, with 6 bases between the two germline ends. The CDR3: CASSQDLSSYEQYF. The DNA of the CDR3 is TGTGCCAGCAGCCAAGATCTGAGCTCCTACGAGCAGTACTTC. Supplemented by reference TRBV14 and TRBJ2-7, the full variable domain reads EAGVTQFPSHSVIEKGQTVTLRCDPISGHDNLYWYRRVMGKEIKFLLHFVKESKQDESGMPNNRFLAERTGGTYSTLKVQPAELEDSGVYFCASSQDLSSYEQYFGPGTRLTVT.

This chain connects TRBV4-1 to TRBJ2-3; 14 bases align to TRBD2. Trimming took 4 bases from V and 6 from J; bases not matched to a gene: 6. In germline, CDR1 is MGHRA, CDR2 YSYEKL. The CDR3 extends over 16 amino acids. CDR3 loop: CASSPTTSGRADTQYF. Here the CDR3 DNA reads TGCGCCAGCAGCCCCACGACTAGCGGGAGGGCCGATACGCAGTATTTT.

The chain combines TRBV2 with TRBJ2-2; 8 bases fit TRBD1. This CDR3 spans 14 amino acids. Looked up from germline, CDR1 is SNHLY and CDR2 is FYNNEI. V lost 8 bases and J lost 5; bases outside the gene matches: 7. The CDR3 region is CASLRTGRTGELFF. The CDR3 DNA is TGTGCCAGCTTGAGGACAGGGCGGACCGGGGAGCTGTTTTTT.

This clone turned up a few times. The gene calls are TRBV28 and TRBJ2-7, with D perhaps matching TRBD2 (6 bases). The length of the CDR3 is 15 residues. CDR1 and CDR2 from the germline V gene are MDHEN and SYDVKM. The germline V and J ends were trimmed by 7 bases and 7 bases, with 23 bases remaining between them. CDR3 sequence (DNA): TGTGCCAGCACCACTACATATAGGGACTCGATGGAGCAGTACTTC. Its protein product is CASTTTYRDSMEQYF. Combining the CDR3 with reference TRBV28 and TRBJ2-7 gives the whole variable domain DVKVTQSSRYLVKRTGEKVFLECVQDMDHENMFWYRQDPGLGLRLIYFSYDVKMKEKGDIPEGYSVSREKKERFSLILESASTNQTSMYLCASTTTYRDSMEQYFGPGTRLTVT.

The chain joins TRBV4-3 to TRBJ2-7, with 11 bases fitting TRBD1. Germline lookup yields CDR1 LGHNA and CDR2 YSLEER. This CDR3 comprises 16 residues. The junction had 10 bases not matched to a gene; V was cut back by 4 bases and J by 5 bases. CDR3 DNA sequence: TGCGCCAGCAGCCGACGCCGGGACAGGGGGTGGGACGAGCAGTACTTC. It encodes CASSRRRDRGWDEQYF.